The 30 T cell receptor beta chains reported below all come from one sample, sequenced in a study of molecular identifiers for immune sequencing clone quantification. Using its own MiXCR run on the PCR reads, TCRdb lists one record per CDR3 protein. Of over 600,000 distinct CDR3 sequences listed, just under 20% are singletons. Sequencing was performed on naive CD8+ T cells from blood, with Jurkat cell RNA spiked in. Subset noted: FACS-sorted CD8+CD4-CCR7+CD45RA+ naive T cells. These TCRs come from a human donor in good health. Some libraries in this study had Jurkat cell RNA spiked in.

This clonotype turned up a few times. The chain recombines TRBV9 with TRBJ2-3; the match to TRBD1 covers 10 bases. The CDR3 covers 15 residues. After removal of 3 bases from V and 6 bases from J, the junction contained 7 bases not matched to a gene. CDR1 and CDR2 from the germline V gene are SGDLS and YYNGEE. CDR3 coding DNA: TGTGCCAGCAGCGCCCCTCGGACAGGGGGGGATACGCAGTATTTT. It encodes CASSAPRTGGDTQYF. Supplemented by reference TRBV9 and TRBJ2-3, the full variable domain reads DSGVTQTPKHLITATGQRVTLRCSPRSGDLSVYWYQQSLDQGLQFLIQYYNGEERAKGNILERFSAQQFPDLHSELNLSSLELGDSALYFCASSAPRTGGDTQYFGPGTRLTVL.

This clonotype has just a few counts. For the CDR3, the DNA is TGTGCCAGCAGCTTAGCACAGGGAGGCTTTGACGAGCAGTACTTC. Translation gives CASSLAQGGFDEQYF. The V and J genes are TRBV7-9 and TRBJ2-7; D assignment may be TRBD1 or TRBD2 (6 bases each). Trimming took 0 bases from V and 5 from J, leaving 14 bases between them. The length of the CDR3 is 15 residues. Per the germline V gene, CDR1 is SEHNR and CDR2 is FQNEAQ (reference sequence).

This clonotype was seen repeatedly, ten times or more. The chain has TRBV6-2 or TRBV6-3 and TRBJ1-1; D gene uncertain. The CDR3 contains 12 residues. The germline V and J ends were trimmed by 0 bases and 6 bases, with 5 bases remaining between them. Germline V gene sequence: CDR1 MNHEY, CDR2 SVGEGT. CDR3 bases: TGTGCCAGCAGTTACTCGACCGCTGAAGCTTTCTTT. Protein: CASSYSTAEAFF.

The chain couples TRBV4-3 to TRBJ2-1; 11 bases align to TRBD2. The germline V gene has CDR1 LGHNA and CDR2 YSLEER. The CDR3 covers 17 residues. V shed 4 bases and J 2 bases; nucleotides not matched to a gene: 7. CDR3 sequence: CASSLSWTSGPYNEQFF. CDR3 coding DNA: TGCGCCAGCAGCCTATCTTGGACTAGCGGGCCCTACAATGAGCAGTTCTTC.

The chain links TRBV20-1 to TRBJ1-1, with TRBD1 matching 10 bases. The CDR3 runs 14 residues. V shed 3 bases, J shed 5 bases, and the junction held 6 bases outside the gene matches. Germline V gene data show CDR1 as DFQATT and CDR2 as SNEGSKA (reference sequence). In nucleotides, the CDR3 is TGCAGTGCTAGCATGACAGGGGGCTGGACTGAAGCTTTCTTT. It specifies CSASMTGGWTEAFF.

Notes on this clonotype: A much larger clone lies a single base off, so this may be a read error. The rearrangement links TRBV27 to TRBJ1-5; D gene unclear. The V gene lost 5 bases and the J gene lost 6 bases, with 20 bases spanning the gap. CDR3 size: 16 residues. CDR1 is MNHEY, CDR2 SMNVEV, per germline (reference sequence). CDR3 residues: CASSMTGPGYGQPQHF. Here the CDR3 DNA reads TGTGCCAGCAGTATGACGGGCCCAGGCTACGGTCAGCCCCAGCATTTT.

To note about this clonotype: A read error may be the cause here, since a much bigger clone is one base away. J is TRBJ2-3 and V is TRBV13, with 11 bases that match TRBD2. Germline values: CDR1 PRHDT, CDR2 FYEKMQ (reference sequence). This CDR3 has 17 residues. The chain's CDR3 is CTSSSSGLADSTDTQYF. In DNA, the CDR3 is TGTACCAGCAGCTCATCGGGACTAGCGGATAGCACAGATACGCAGTATTTT. The complete variable domain, with remaining parts taken from reference TRBV13 and TRBJ2-3, reads AAGVIQSPRHLIKEKRETATLKCYPIPRHDTVYWYQQGPGQDPQFLISFYEKMQSDKGSIPDRFSAQQFSDYHSELNMSSLELGDSALYFCTSSSSGLADSTDTQYFGPGTRLTVL.

This clonotype was recorded a few times. The chain carries TRBV30 and TRBJ2-7; D ambiguous. Germline CDR1 reads GTSNPN; CDR2 reads SVGIG (reference sequence). V lost 4 bases to trimming and J lost 3 bases, with 7 bases between them. The CDR3 contains 11 residues. This CDR3 reads CAWKWGYEQYF. The CDR3 DNA sequence: TGTGCCTGGAAATGGGGCTACGAGCAGTACTTC. The variable domain in full, with the rest retrieved from reference TRBV30 and TRBJ2-7, is SQTIHQWPATLVQPVGSPLSLECTVEGTSNPNLYWYRQAAGRGLQLLFYSVGIGQISSEVPQNLSASRPQDRQFILSSKKLLLSDSGFYLCAWKWGYEQYFGPGTRLTVT.

This clonotype was counted many times. The chain is built from TRBV4-3 and TRBJ1-6; D perhaps matches TRBD1 (5 bases). Trimming took off 1 base at V and 4 bases at J, with 11 bases between the two ends. The CDR3 is 16 residues long. Germline CDR1 is LGHNA and CDR2 is YSLEER. The CDR3: CASSQAWGFYNSPLHF. The DNA of the CDR3 is TGCGCCAGCAGCCAAGCTTGGGGGTTTTATAATTCACCCCTCCACTTT.

This clonotype has a count of ten or more. The V gene is TRBV27, the J gene TRBJ2-1, with 8 bases fitting TRBD1. Germline CDR1 MNHEY, CDR2 SMNVEV (reference sequence). V was pared by 3 bases and J by 6 bases, with 4 bases of the junction left unmatched. The CDR3 covers 14 residues. Written as DNA, the CDR3 is TGTGCCAGCAGTTTTTCAGGGGGCTTCAATGAGCAGTTCTTC. Protein product: CASSFSGGFNEQFF.

V and J are TRBV4-2 and TRBJ2-2; D is ambiguous. V gave up 1 base and J gave up 1 base, with 7 bases separating them. The germline V gene has CDR1 LGHNA and CDR2 YNFKEQ. This CDR3 contains 15 residues. CDR3 DNA sequence: TGTGCCAGCAGCCAAGCCACGAGGAACACCGGGGAGCTGTTTTTT. Amino acids: CASSQATRNTGELFF.

Of note for this clonotype: It differs at one base from a far larger clone, so likely a read error. The J gene is TRBJ2-2, the V gene TRBV7-6; maybe TRBD2 (6 bases). Germline CDR1 and CDR2: SGHVS and FNYEAQ. CDR3 length: 14 residues. As DNA, the CDR3 is TGTGCCAGCAGCTTAGCGGGAGGATCCGGGGAGCTGTCTTTT. This codes for CASSLAGGSGELSF.

This clonotype was observed at least ten times. The chain couples TRBV13 to TRBJ1-1; 9 bases match TRBD1. The germline CDR1 and CDR2 sequences are PRHDT and FYEKMQ (reference sequence). CDR3 size: 15 residues. With V trimmed by 7 bases and J by 5 bases, 11 bases remained unmatched. The CDR3 loop reads CASMALQGAGTEAFF. The CDR3 nucleotides read TGTGCCAGCATGGCACTACAGGGGGCCGGGACTGAAGCTTTCTTT. Filled out from reference TRBV13 and TRBJ1-1, the complete variable domain reads AAGVIQSPRHLIKEKRETATLKCYPIPRHDTVYWYQQGPGQDPQFLISFYEKMQSDKGSIPDRFSAQQFSDYHSELNMSSLELGDSALYFCASMALQGAGTEAFFGQGTRLTVV.

The genes are TRBV6-2 or TRBV6-3 and TRBJ2-7, with D unclear. Per the germline V gene, CDR1 is MNHEY and CDR2 is SVGEGT. The length of the CDR3 is 15 residues. V gave up 6 bases and J gave up 9 bases, with 24 bases separating them. The CDR3 loop reads CASRPTAPGVAGQYF. CDR3 coding DNA: TGTGCCAGCAGACCCACTGCTCCTGGAGTAGCCGGGCAGTACTTC.

This clonotype was observed many times. V usage is TRBV4-1 and J usage is TRBJ2-3; D gene ambiguous. Trimming pared 4 bases from V and 5 bases from J, leaving 10 bases between. From germline, CDR1 is MGHRA and CDR2 YSYEKL. The length of the CDR3 is 13 residues. CDR3 bases: TGCGCCAGCAGCCGCCTTCCCGAAGATACGCAGTATTTT. Residues: CASSRLPEDTQYF.

In regard to this clonotype: One base away lies a much larger clone, so this may be a sequencing read error. V is TRBV7-2 and J is TRBJ1-4; 7 bases agree with TRBD1. This CDR3 is built from 15 residues. The J segment lost 6 bases and the V segment lost 5 bases, leaving 9 bases of the junction unmatched. Germline CDR1 and CDR2: SGHTA and FQGNSA. The CDR3 nucleotides read TGTGCCAGCAGCCCCCTCGCGACAGGGTATGAAAAACTGTTTTTT. Amino acids: CASSPLATGYEKLFF.

In this sample, this clonotype turned up many times. The chain joins TRBV29-1 to TRBJ1-1; D unclear. V shed 4 bases and J shed 5 bases, with 5 bases lying between them. Germline-derived CDR1 and CDR2 are SQVTM and ANQGSEA. CDR3 length: 10 residues. The DNA of the CDR3 is TGCAGCGTTGTGATTACTGAAGCTTTCTTT. This gives the protein CSVVITEAFF.

In its sample, this clonotype was seen a few times. The J gene is TRBJ1-3, the V gene TRBV24-1, with a tentative D call TRBD1 (6 bases). With 9 bases removed from V and 0 bases from J, the gap between germline ends came to 23 bases. This CDR3 comprises 18 residues. Germline CDR1 is KGHDR and CDR2 is SFDVKD. Here the CDR3 reads CATESGQSIEPSGNTIYF. In DNA, the CDR3 is TGTGCCACCGAATCGGGACAATCGATAGAGCCCTCTGGAAACACCATATATTTT.

To note about this clonotype: The conserved phenylalanine or tryptophan normally closing the CDR3 is absent here, so this likely arose from a read error. The chain couples TRBV4-1 to TRBJ2-7; TRBD2 matches at 10 bases. Per germline, CDR1 MGHRA and CDR2 YSYEKL. Trimming at V came to 0 bases and at J to 1 base, leaving 3 bases not matched to a gene. CDR3 length equals 16 residues. The chain's CDR3 is CASSQDPSGGSYEQYI. In DNA, the CDR3 is TGCGCCAGCAGCCAAGATCCTAGCGGGGGATCCTACGAGCAGTACATC.

A word on this clonotype: This may arise from a read error, as a much more abundant clone is one base away. The chain employs TRBV29-1 and TRBJ1-1; D might be TRBD1 (5 bases). Germline values: CDR1 SQVTM, CDR2 ANQGSEA. V gave up 2 bases and J gave up 1 base, with 17 bases separating them. The CDR3 is 16 amino acids. This CDR3 reads CSVETPPPGTNTEAFF. The CDR3 DNA sequence: TGCAGCGTTGAAACTCCGCCCCCCGGGACGAACACTGAAGCTTTCTTT. Based on the CDR3 plus reference TRBV29-1 and TRBJ1-1, the full variable domain is SAVISQKPSRDICQRGTSLTIQCQVDSQVTMMFWYRQQPGQSLTLIATANQGSEATYESGFVIDKFPISRPNLTFSTLTVSNMSPEDSSIYLCSVETPPPGTNTEAFFGQGTRLTVV.

This rearrangement joins TRBV9 to TRBJ1-1; D is perhaps TRBD1 (6 bases). The V end lost 0 bases, the J end lost 1 base, and 10 bases lay between the germline ends. The CDR3 runs 15 residues. Per germline, CDR1 SGDLS and CDR2 YYNGEE. The CDR3 region is CASSVATGANTEAFF. The CDR3 DNA follows: TGTGCCAGCAGCGTAGCTACGGGGGCGAACACTGAAGCTTTCTTT.

This clonotype was counted between two and nine times. The chain recombines TRBV6-2 or TRBV6-3 with TRBJ2-7; TRBD1 is a possible D gene (5 bases). Germline V gives CDR1 MNHEY, CDR2 SVGEGT. The CDR3 consists of 13 residues. Trimming pared 3 bases from V and 4 bases from J, leaving 10 bases between. The CDR3 sequence is CASSYVSGYEQYF. In nucleotides, the CDR3 is TGTGCCAGCAGTTATGTATCAGGGTACGAGCAGTACTTC.

J is TRBJ2-6 and V is TRBV11-2; 7 bases are shared with TRBD1. This CDR3 has 19 amino acids. J gave up 1 base and V 0 bases, and 9 bases lay outside the gene matches. Germline V gives CDR1 SGHAT, CDR2 FQNNGV. The CDR3, as DNA: TGTGCCAGCAGCTTAGATCTACCGGACAGGAGGTCTGGGGCCAACGTCCTGACTTTC. The encoded protein is CASSLDLPDRRSGANVLTF.

This clonotype was seen ten or more times. This chain connects TRBV4-3 to TRBJ1-1, with D unresolved. This CDR3 is built from 15 residues. V shed 0 bases and J shed 8 bases, with 16 bases lying between them. The germline CDR1 and CDR2 sequences are LGHNA and YSLEER. The CDR3 loop is CASSQDSSANTEAFF. CDR3 nucleotide sequence: TGCGCCAGCAGCCAAGATTCGTCAGCAAATACCGAAGCTTTCTTT.

This clonotype was counted between two and nine times. J is TRBJ1-5 and V is TRBV24-1; D unresolved. Trimming removed 4 bases at V and 4 bases at J, with 10 bases between. CDR1 is KGHDR, CDR2 SFDVKD, per germline. This CDR3 is 14 amino acids long. CDR3 sequence: CATSERGRNQPQHF. For the CDR3, the DNA is TGTGCCACCAGTGAACGAGGGAGAAATCAGCCCCAGCATTTT.

As regards this clonotype: A read error is possible here, since a much larger clone lies one base away. The chain combines TRBV4-3 with TRBJ2-2; the match to TRBD1 covers 9 bases. Germline V gene data show CDR1 as LGHNA and CDR2 as YSLEER. This CDR3 is built from 17 residues. CDR3 sequence: CASSQGSGTGFSGELVF. CDR3 bases: TGCGCCAGCAGCCAGGGTTCCGGGACAGGGTTCTCCGGGGAGCTGGTTTTT.

The chain carries TRBV11-2 and TRBJ2-2; tentative D call: TRBD2 (6 bases). This CDR3 has 16 residues. Trimming removed 5 bases at V and 4 bases at J, with 17 bases between. In germline, CDR1 is SGHAT, CDR2 FQNNGV. The CDR3 spells CASSPRTIGFTGELFF. CDR3 DNA sequence: TGTGCCAGCAGCCCGAGGACTATAGGCTTCACCGGGGAGCTGTTTTTT.

This clonotype has only a few counts. The chain has TRBV3-1 and TRBJ2-3; the match to TRBD2 covers 8 bases. The germline gives CDR1 LGHDT, CDR2 YNNKEL (reference sequence). The CDR3 is 18 amino acids. Trimming took 0 bases from V and 3 from J; bases not matched to a gene: 11. The CDR3 protein is CASSQERGAGGATDTQYF. The CDR3 region has the DNA TGTGCCAGCAGCCAAGAGAGGGGGGCGGGGGGCGCGACAGATACGCAGTATTTT.

This clonotype showed up many times. The chain has TRBV20-1 and TRBJ2-5; a possible D gene is TRBD1 (6 bases). The V gene lost 0 bases and the J gene lost 1 base, with 12 bases spanning the gap. CDR1 is DFQATT, CDR2 SNEGSKA, per germline (reference sequence). The CDR3 is made up of 15 amino acids. CDR3 coding DNA: TGCAGTGCTAGAGATGGCGGACAGTTCCAAGAGACCCAGTACTTC. Translation: CSARDGGQFQETQYF.

This clonotype showed up just a few times. The junction does not match germline at one end; this may be a read error. V usage is TRBV5-1 and J usage is TRBJ2-7; D call uncertain. This CDR3 has 13 amino acids. Germline assignment: CDR1 SGHRS and CDR2 YFSETQ. This chain's CDR3 is CASGFGSSYEQYF. CDR3 DNA: TGCGCCAGCGGCTTCGGCAGCTCCTACGAGCAGTACTTC.